Listed below are T cell receptor beta chains from one sample, sequenced in a study of shared clonotypes between healthy human individuals. Generated by immunoSEQ multiplex PCR, the TCRdb table keeps only in-frame clones and is missing some. The sample includes 1.5 million to 2.5 million clones, about 95% of them seen just once. Material: naive CD8+ T cells sorted from blood. The receptors shown here come from a man younger than 35 in good health. The CDR3 runs from the conserved cysteine through the conserved F or W.

V gene: TRBV6-1; CDR3 length: 15; CDR3 protein: CASSELVSGAYEQYF
V gene: TRBV30; CDR3 length: 15; CDR3 protein: CAWSLAGGPFETQYF
V gene: TRBV15; CDR3 length: 15; CDR3 protein: CATSSYPENTGELFF
V gene: TRBV4-1; CDR3 length: 14; CDR3 protein: CASSQERRANEQFF
V gene: TRBV7-9; CDR3 length: 15; CDR3 protein: CASSWGVTDEEKLFF
V gene: TRBV13; CDR3 length: 17; CDR3 protein: CASSPNAGDTENTEAFF
V gene: TRBV5-6; CDR3 length: 14; CDR3 protein: CASSLVMRPDTQYF
V gene: TRBV6-5; CDR3 length: 15; CDR3 protein: CASSYSAESYNEQFF
V gene: TRBV5-5; CDR3 length: 16; CDR3 protein: CASSLEGGASSYEQYF
V gene: TRBV18; CDR3 length: 15; CDR3 protein: CASSAIAGAYNEQFF
V gene: TRBV2; CDR3 length: 14; CDR3 protein: CASSLGGGTDTQYF
V gene: TRBV2; CDR3 length: 13; CDR3 protein: CASSEGGGYGYTF
V gene: TRBV19; CDR3 length: 15; CDR3 protein: CASSIGAAGNQPQHF
V gene: TRBV10-2; CDR3 length: 13; CDR3 protein: CASSGAGVNEQYF
V gene: TRBV6-6; CDR3 length: 15; CDR3 protein: CASVAGPRSGNTIYF
V gene: TRBV5-6; CDR3 length: 14; CDR3 protein: CASSFGGDTDTQYF
V gene: TRBV9; CDR3 length: 14; CDR3 protein: CASSVDQGASVYTF
V gene: TRBV19; CDR3 length: 14; CDR3 protein: CASSSGGVADTQYF
V gene: TRBV11-2; CDR3 length: 17; CDR3 protein: CASSLDPGLADQETQYF
V gene: TRBV25-1; CDR3 length: 17; CDR3 protein: CASRDRERRVGAETQYF
V gene: TRBV4-1; CDR3 length: 13; CDR3 protein: CASSQYLNTEAFF
V gene: TRBV5-6; CDR3 length: 12; CDR3 protein: CASSFGTGELFF
V gene: TRBV5-8; CDR3 length: 13; CDR3 protein: CASSLGQYNEQFF
V gene: TRBV4-2; CDR3 length: 13; CDR3 protein: CASSQRGSYEQYF
V gene: TRBV9; CDR3 length: 10; CDR3 protein: CASSGGSYTF
V gene: TRBV29-1; CDR3 length: 15; CDR3 protein: CSVATGLAVYNEQFF
V gene: TRBV28; CDR3 length: 15; CDR3 protein: CASSRRGSGNQPQHF
V gene: TRBV4-1; CDR3 length: 13; CDR3 protein: CASSHRGTYEQYF
V gene: TRBV28; CDR3 length: 14; CDR3 protein: CASSFPGQGGEQYF
V gene: TRBV6-1; CDR3 length: 12; CDR3 protein: CASSEVNTEAFF
V gene: TRBV29-1; CDR3 length: 13; CDR3 protein: CSVRDQWGETQYF
V gene: TRBV6-5; CDR3 length: 14; CDR3 protein: CASSYVRGGSGYTF
V gene: TRBV5-6; CDR3 length: 15; CDR3 protein: CASSLYGGHGETQYF
V gene: TRBV5-1; CDR3 length: 13; CDR3 protein: CASSLGDTGELFF
V gene: TRBV4-3; CDR3 length: 21; CDR3 protein: CASSQLILGQETSGIGNEQFF
V gene: TRBV18; CDR3 length: 15; CDR3 protein: CASSLGTWVLDEQFF
V gene: TRBV4-3; CDR3 length: 13; CDR3 protein: CASSQTGINEQYF